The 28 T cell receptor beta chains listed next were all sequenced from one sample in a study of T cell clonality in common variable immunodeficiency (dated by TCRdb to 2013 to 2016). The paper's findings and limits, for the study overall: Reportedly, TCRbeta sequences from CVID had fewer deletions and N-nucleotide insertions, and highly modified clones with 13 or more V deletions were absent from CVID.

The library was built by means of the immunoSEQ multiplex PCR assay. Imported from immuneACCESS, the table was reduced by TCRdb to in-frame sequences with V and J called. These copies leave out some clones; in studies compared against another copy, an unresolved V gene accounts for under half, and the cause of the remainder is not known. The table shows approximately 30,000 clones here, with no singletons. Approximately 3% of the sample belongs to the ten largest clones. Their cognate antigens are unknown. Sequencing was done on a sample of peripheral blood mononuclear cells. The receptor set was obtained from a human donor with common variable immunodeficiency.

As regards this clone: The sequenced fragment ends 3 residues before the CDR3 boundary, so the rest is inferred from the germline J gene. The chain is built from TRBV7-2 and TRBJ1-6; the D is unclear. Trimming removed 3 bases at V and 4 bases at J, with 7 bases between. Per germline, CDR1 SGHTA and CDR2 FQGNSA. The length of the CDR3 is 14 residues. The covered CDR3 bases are TGTGCCAGCAGCTTCCAGTTTTATAATTCACCC. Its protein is CASSFQFYNSP. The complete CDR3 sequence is CASSFQFYNSPLHF.

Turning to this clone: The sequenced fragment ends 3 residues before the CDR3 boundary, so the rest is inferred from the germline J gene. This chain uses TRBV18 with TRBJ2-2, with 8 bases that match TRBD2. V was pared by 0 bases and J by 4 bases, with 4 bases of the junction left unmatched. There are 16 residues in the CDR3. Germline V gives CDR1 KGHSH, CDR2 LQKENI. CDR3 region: CASSPPNGGATGELFF. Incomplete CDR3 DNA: TGTGCCAGCTCACCACCGAACGGGGGGGCCACCGGGGAG.

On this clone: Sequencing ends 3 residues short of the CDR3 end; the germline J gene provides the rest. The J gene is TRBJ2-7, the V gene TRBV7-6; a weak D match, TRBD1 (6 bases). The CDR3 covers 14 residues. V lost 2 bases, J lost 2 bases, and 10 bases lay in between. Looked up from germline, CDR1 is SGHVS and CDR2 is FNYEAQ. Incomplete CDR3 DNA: TGTGCCAGCAGCTTACGCAGGGGCGCCTACGAG. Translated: CASSLRRGAYE. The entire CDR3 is CASSLRRGAYEQYF.

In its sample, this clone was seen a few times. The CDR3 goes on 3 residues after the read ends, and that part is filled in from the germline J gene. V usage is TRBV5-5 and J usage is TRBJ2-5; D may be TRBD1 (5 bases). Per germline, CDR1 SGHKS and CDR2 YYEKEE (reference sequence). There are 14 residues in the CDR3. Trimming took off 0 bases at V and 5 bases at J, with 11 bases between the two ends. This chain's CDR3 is CASSLGGRAETQYF. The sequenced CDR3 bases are TGTGCCAGCAGCTTGGGGGGCAGGGCGGAGACC.

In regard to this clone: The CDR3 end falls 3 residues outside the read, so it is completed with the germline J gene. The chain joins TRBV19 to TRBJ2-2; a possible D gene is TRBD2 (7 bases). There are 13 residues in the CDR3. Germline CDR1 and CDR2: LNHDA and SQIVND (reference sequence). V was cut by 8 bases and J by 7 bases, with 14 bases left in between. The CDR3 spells CASSKGGSGELFF. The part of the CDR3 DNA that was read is TGTGCCAGTTCGAAGGGGGGGAGCGGGGAG.

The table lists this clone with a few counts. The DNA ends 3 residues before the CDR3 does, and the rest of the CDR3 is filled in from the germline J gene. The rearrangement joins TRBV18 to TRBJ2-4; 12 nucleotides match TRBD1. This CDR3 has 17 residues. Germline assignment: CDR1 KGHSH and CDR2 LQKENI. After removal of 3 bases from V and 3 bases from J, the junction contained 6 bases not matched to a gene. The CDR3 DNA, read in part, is TGTGCCAGCTCACCGGGACAGGGGGCGGTTGGCAAAAACATT. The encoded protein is CASSPGQGAVGKNI. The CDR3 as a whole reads CASSPGQGAVGKNIQYF.

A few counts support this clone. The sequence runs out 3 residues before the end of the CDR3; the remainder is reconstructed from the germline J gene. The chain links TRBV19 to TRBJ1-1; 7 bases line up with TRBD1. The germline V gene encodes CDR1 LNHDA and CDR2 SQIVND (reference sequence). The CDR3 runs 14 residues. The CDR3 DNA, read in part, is TGTGCCAGTAAACAGCAGAGACAGGGTAACGAA. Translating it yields CASKQQRQGNE. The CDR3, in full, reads CASKQQRQGNEAFF. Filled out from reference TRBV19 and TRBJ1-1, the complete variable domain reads DGGITQSPKYLFRKEGQNVTLSCEQNLNHDAMYWYRQDPGQGLRLIYYSQIVNDFQKGDIAEGYSVSREKKESFPLTVTSAQKNPTAFYLCASKQQRQGNEAFFGQGTRLTVV.

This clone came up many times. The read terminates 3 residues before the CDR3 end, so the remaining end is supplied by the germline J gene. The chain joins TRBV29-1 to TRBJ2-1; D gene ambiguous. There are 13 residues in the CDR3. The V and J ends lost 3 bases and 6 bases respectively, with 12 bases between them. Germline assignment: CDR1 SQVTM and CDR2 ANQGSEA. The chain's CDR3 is CSVEVAGRNEQFF. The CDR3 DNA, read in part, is TGCAGCGTTGAGGTGGCAGGTCGCAATGAG.

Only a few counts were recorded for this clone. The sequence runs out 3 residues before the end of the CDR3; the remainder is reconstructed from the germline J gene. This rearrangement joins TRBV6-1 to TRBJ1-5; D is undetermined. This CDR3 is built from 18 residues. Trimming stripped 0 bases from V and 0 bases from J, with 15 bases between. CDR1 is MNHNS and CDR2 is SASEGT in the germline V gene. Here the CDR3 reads CASSEAAWASYSNQPQHF. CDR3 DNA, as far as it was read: TGTGCCAGCAGTGAAGCGGCGTGGGCCAGTTATAGCAATCAGCCC.

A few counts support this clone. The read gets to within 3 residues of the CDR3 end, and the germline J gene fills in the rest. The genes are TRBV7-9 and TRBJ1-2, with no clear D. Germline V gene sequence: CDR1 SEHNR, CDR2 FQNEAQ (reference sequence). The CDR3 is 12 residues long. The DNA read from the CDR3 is TGTGCCAGCAGCGATAACCTATGGGGC. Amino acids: CASSDNLWG. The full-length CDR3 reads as CASSDNLWGYTF.

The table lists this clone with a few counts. CDR3 bases read: TGTGCCAGCAGCTTAGGTAGCGGGAGCCACAATGAG. Translation gives CASSLGSGSHNE. The full CDR3 reads CASSLGSGSHNEQFF. The J gene is TRBJ2-1, the V gene TRBV7-9; 9 bases map to TRBD2. From the germline J gene comes the end of the CDR3, since the read stops 3 residues before it. J was trimmed by 5 bases and V by 1 base; bases with no gene match: 3. Germline loops: CDR1 SEHNR, CDR2 FQNEAQ (reference sequence). The CDR3 has 15 amino acids.

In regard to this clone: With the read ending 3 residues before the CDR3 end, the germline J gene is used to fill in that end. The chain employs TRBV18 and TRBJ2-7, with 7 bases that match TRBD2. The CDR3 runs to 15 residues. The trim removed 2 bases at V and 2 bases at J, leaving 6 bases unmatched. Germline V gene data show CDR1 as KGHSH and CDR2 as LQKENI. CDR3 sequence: CASSPSGATTYEQYF. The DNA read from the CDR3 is TGTGCCAGCTCACCAAGCGGGGCCACAACCTACGAG.

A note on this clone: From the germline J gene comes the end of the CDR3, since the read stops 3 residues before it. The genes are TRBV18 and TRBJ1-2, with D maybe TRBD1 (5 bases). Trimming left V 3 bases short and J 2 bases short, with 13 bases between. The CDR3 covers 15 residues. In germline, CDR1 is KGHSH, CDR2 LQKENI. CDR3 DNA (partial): TGTGCCAGCTCACCTCCGAAGGGGAACAACTATGGC. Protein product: CASSPPKGNNYG. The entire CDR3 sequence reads CASSPPKGNNYGYTF.

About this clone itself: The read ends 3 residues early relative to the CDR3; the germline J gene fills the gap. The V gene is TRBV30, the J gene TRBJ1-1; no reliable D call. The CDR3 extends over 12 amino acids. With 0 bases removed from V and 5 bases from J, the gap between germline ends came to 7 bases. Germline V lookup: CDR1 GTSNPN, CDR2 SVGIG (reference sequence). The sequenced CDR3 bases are TGTGCCTGGAGTGTCGGGGAAACTGAA. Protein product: CAWSVGETE. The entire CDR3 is CAWSVGETEAFF.

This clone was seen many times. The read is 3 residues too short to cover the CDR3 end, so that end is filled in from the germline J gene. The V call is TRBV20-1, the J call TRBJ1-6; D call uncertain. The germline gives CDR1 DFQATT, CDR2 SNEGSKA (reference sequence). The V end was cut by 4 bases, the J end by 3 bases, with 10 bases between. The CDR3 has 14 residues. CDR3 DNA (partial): TGCAGTGCTACCCAGGAAAACTATAATTCACCC. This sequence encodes CSATQENYNSP. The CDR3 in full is CSATQENYNSPLHF.

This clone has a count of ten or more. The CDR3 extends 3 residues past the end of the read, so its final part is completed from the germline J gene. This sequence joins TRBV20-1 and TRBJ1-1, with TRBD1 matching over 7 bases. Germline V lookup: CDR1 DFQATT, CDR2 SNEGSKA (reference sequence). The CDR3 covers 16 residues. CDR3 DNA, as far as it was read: TGCAGTGCTAGTCCGGCGATTGTGGACAGGCAAAGAGGG. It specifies CSASPAIVDRQRG. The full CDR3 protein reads CSASPAIVDRQRGAFF.

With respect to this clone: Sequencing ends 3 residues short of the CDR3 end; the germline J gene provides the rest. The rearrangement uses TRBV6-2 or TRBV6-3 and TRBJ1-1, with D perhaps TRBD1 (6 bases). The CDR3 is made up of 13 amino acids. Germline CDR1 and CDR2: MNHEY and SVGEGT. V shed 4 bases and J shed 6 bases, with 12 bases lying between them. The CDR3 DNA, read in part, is TGTGCCAGCAGTTTAGGGGGGGCGGCTGAA. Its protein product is CASSLGGAAE. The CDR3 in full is CASSLGGAAEAFF.

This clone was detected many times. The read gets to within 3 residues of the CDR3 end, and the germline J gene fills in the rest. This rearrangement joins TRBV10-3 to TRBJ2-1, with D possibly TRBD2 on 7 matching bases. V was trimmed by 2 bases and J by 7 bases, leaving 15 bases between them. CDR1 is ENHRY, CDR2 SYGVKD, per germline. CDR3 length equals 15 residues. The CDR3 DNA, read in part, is TGTGCCATCAGTGAGAGGGGGAGGGGGGGTAATGAG. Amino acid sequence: CAISERGRGGNE. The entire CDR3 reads CAISERGRGGNEQFF.

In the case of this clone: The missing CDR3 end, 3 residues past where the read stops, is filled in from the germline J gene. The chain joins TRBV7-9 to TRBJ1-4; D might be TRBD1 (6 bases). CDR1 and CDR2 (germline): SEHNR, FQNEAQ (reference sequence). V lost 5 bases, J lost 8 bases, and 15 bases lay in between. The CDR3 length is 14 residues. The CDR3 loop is CASSTRDNWEKLFF. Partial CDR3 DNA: TGTGCCAGCAGCACCCGGGACAATTGGGAAAAA.

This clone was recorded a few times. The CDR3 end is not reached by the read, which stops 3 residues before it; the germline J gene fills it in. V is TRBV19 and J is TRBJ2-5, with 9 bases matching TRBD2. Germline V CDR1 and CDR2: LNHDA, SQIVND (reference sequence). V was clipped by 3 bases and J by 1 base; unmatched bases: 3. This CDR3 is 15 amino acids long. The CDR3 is CASSMMTSGQETQYF. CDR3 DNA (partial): TGTGCCAGTAGTATGATGACTAGCGGCCAAGAGACC.

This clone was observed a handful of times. The part of the CDR3 DNA that was read is TGTGCCAGCAGTGAATTGGGGCGTGGGGATACG. It translates to CASSELGRGDT. The complete CDR3 sequence is CASSELGRGDTQYF. V usage is TRBV6-1 and J usage is TRBJ2-3, with D possibly TRBD1 on 5 matching bases. The CDR3 extends 3 residues past the end of the read, so its final part is completed from the germline J gene. Germline V lookup: CDR1 MNHNS, CDR2 SASEGT. The CDR3 is 14 amino acids. Trimming shortened V by 2 bases and J by 6 bases, and 12 bases separated the two germline ends.

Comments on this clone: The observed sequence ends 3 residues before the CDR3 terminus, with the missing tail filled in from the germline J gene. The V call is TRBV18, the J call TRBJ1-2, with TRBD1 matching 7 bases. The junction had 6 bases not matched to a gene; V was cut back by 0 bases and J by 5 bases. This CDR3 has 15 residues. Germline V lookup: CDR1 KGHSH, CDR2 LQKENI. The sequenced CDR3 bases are TGTGCCAGCTCACCACCCGGGACAGAGTATTATGGC. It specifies CASSPPGTEYYG. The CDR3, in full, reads CASSPPGTEYYGYTF.

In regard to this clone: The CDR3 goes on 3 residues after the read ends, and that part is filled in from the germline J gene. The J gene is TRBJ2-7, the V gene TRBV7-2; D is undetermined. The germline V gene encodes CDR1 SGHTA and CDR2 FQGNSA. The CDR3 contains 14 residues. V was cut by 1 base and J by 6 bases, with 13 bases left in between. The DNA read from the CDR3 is TGTGCCAGCAGCTTAGGCGGCGCCGGAAGCGAG. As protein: CASSLGGAGSE. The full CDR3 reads CASSLGGAGSEQYF.

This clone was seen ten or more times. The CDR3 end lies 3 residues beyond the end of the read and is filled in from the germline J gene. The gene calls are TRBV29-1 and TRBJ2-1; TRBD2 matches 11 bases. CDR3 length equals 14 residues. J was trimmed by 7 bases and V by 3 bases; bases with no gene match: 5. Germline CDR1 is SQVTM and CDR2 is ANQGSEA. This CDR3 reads CSVDVAGGRNEQFF. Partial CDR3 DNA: TGCAGCGTTGATGTAGCGGGGGGGCGGAATGAG.

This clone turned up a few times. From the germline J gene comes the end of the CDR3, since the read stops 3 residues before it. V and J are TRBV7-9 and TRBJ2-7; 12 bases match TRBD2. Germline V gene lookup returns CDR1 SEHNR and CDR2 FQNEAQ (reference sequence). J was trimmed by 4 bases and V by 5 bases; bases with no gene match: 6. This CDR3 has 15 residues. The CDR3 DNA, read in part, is TGTGCCAGCAGCAAAGCTAGCGGGGGGGGTTACGAG. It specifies CASSKASGGGYE. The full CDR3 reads CASSKASGGGYEQYF.

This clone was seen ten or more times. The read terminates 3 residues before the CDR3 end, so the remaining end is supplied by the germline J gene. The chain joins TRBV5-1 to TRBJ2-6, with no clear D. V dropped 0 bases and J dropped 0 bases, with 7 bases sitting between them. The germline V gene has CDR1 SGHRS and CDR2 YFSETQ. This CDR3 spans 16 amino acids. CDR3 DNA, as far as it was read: TGCGCCAGCAGCTTGGACAGACCCTCTGGGGCCAACGTC. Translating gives CASSLDRPSGANV. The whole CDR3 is CASSLDRPSGANVLTF.

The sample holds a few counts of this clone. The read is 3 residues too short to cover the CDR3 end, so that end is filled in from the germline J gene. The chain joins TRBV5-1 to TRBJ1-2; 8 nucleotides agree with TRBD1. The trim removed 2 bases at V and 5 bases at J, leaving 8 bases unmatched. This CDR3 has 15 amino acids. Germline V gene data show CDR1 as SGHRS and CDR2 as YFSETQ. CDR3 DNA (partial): TGCGCCAGCAGCTTTACCGCGACAGGGGAATATGGC. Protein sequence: CASSFTATGEYG. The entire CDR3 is CASSFTATGEYGYTF.

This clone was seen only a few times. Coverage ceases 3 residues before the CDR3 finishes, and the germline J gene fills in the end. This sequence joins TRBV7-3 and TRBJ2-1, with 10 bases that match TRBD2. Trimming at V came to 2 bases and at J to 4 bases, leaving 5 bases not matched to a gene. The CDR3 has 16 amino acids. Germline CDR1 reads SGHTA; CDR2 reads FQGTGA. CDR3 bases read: TGTGCCAGCAGCTTATCTAGCGGGGGCTTTTACAATGAG. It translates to CASSLSSGGFYNE. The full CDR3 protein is CASSLSSGGFYNEQFF.